Shown below are 13 T cell receptor beta chains from a single sample sequenced in a study of blood T cell repertoires in COVID-19. Using immunoSEQ multiplex PCR, the repertoire was profiled, and TCRdb retains in-frame clones only, with some absent. The sample consists of 200,000 to 250,000 clones, roughly 80% of them appearing once. Sequencing was performed on peripheral blood. All receptors come from a woman between 55 and 75 years old who had recovered from COVID-19.

The rearrangement joins TRBV13 to TRBJ2-2; no clear D. The CDR3 has 15 residues. V lost 0 bases and J 0 bases, leaving 5 bases between the germline ends. Germline CDR1 PRHDT, CDR2 FYEKMQ (reference sequence). The CDR3 DNA follows: TGTGCCAGCAGCTTAGGCACAGCGAACACCGGGGAGCTGTTTTTT. This encodes CASSLGTANTGELFF.

The DNA for the CDR3 is TGTGCCAGTAGTATGGGGCCTAAAGGCTATGGCTACACCTTC. It specifies CASSMGPKGYGYTF. V gene TRBV19 combines with J gene TRBJ1-2, with a possible D match to TRBD1 (5 bases). From germline, CDR1 is LNHDA and CDR2 SQIVND (reference sequence). The germline V and J ends were trimmed by 3 bases and 4 bases, with 12 bases remaining between them. The CDR3 covers 14 residues.

The genes are TRBV12-5 and TRBJ2-5, with unresolved D. Germline CDR1 is LGHNT and CDR2 is FRNRAP. The CDR3 is 13 amino acids. The V end lost 6 bases, the J end lost 1 base, and 9 bases lay between the germline ends. CDR3 region: CASGNVAQETQYF. CDR3 nucleotide sequence: TGTGCTAGTGGAAATGTAGCCCAAGAGACCCAGTACTTC.

The chain is built from TRBV7-8 and TRBJ1-1; 7 bases map to TRBD1. Trimming took 3 bases from V and 3 from J; bases not matched to a gene: 1. The germline gives CDR1 SGHVS, CDR2 FQNEAQ. The CDR3 is 13 amino acids. Here the CDR3 reads CASSFTGDTEAFF. The CDR3 bases are TGTGCCAGCAGCTTTACAGGGGACACTGAAGCTTTCTTT.

V and J are TRBV7-8 and TRBJ2-3; 14 positions agree with TRBD2. The CDR3 contains 17 residues. With V trimmed by 1 base and J by 4 bases, 4 bases remained unmatched. Germline CDR1 and CDR2: SGHVS and FQNEAQ. CDR3 protein: CASSLGGLAGDSDTQYF. The CDR3 DNA reads TGTGCCAGCAGCTTAGGGGGACTAGCGGGGGACTCAGATACGCAGTATTTT.

The chain combines TRBV7-9 with TRBJ2-1, with TRBD1 matching over 9 bases. V lost 5 bases, J lost 3 bases, and 5 bases stayed unmatched. This CDR3 contains 15 residues. CDR1 is SEHNR, CDR2 FQNEAQ, per germline (reference sequence). CDR3 nucleotides: TGTGCCAGCAGCGCGGGACAGGGAGGCTACAATGAGCAGTTCTTC. Translated: CASSAGQGGYNEQFF.

The J gene is TRBJ1-3, the V gene TRBV14; D uncertain. Germline V gene sequence: CDR1 SGHDN, CDR2 FVKESK. V shed 3 bases and J shed 6 bases, with 9 bases lying between them. The CDR3 is 13 residues long. The CDR3 DNA sequence: TGTGCCAGCAGCCAGAGGCCCCCAAACACCATATATTTT. It specifies CASSQRPPNTIYF.

The chain joins TRBV7-9 to TRBJ2-3; D may be TRBD2 (6 bases). The CDR3 is 16 residues long. Germline values: CDR1 SEHNR, CDR2 FQNEAQ (reference sequence). Between the trimmed V and J ends, which lost 2 bases and 1 base, there was a span of 13 bases. The CDR3 DNA is TGTGCCAGCAGCTTAAAACCCGGGGGTGGCACAGATACGCAGTATTTT. It is translated as CASSLKPGGGTDTQYF.

The chain is built from TRBV5-6 and TRBJ2-7; tentatively, D is TRBD2 (6 bases). Germline CDR1 and CDR2: SGHDT and YYEEEE. This CDR3 region has 14 residues. The V end was cut by 4 bases, the J end by 7 bases, with 18 bases between. The CDR3 loop reads CASSPLRESGEQYF. CDR3 nucleotide sequence: TGTGCCAGCAGCCCTCTACGGGAAAGCGGGGAGCAGTACTTC.

This clone appeared a single time. The chain is built from TRBV6-5 and TRBJ1-3; D is undetermined. Germline CDR1 and CDR2: MNHEY and SVGAGI. The CDR3 spans 16 residues. The V and J ends lost 0 bases and 0 bases respectively, with 9 bases between them. The CDR3 reads CASSYSRRYSGNTIYF. CDR3 coding DNA: TGTGCCAGCAGTTACTCCCGCAGGTACTCTGGAAACACCATATATTTT.

This clone was recorded only once. The chain joins TRBV4-2 to TRBJ2-5, with D possibly being TRBD1 (7 bases). The CDR3 contains 15 residues. Germline V lookup: CDR1 LGHNA, CDR2 YNFKEQ. Between the trimmed V and J ends, which lost 5 bases and 2 bases, there was a span of 15 bases. The CDR3 DNA follows: TGTGCCAGCAGCTACTTGCGGGACAGTCAAGAGACCCAGTACTTC. Translation: CASSYLRDSQETQYF.

The chain links TRBV2 to TRBJ2-7, with D unresolved. CDR1 and CDR2 from the germline V gene are SNHLY and FYNNEI. CDR3 length: 12 amino acids. V was clipped by 6 bases and J by 3 bases, with 9 bases between them. This CDR3 reads CASRAESYEQYF. DNA for the CDR3: TGTGCCAGCAGGGCGGAGAGCTACGAGCAGTACTTC.

The chain uses TRBV6-2 or TRBV6-3 and TRBJ1-3; D is unclear. CDR1 is MNHEY and CDR2 is SVGEGT in the germline V gene. CDR3 length: 14 amino acids. The V gene lost 2 bases and the J gene lost 4 bases, with 9 bases spanning the gap. The CDR3 loop reads CASSYRGKGNTIYF. CDR3 sequence (DNA): TGTGCCAGCAGTTACCGAGGGAAAGGAAACACCATATATTTT.